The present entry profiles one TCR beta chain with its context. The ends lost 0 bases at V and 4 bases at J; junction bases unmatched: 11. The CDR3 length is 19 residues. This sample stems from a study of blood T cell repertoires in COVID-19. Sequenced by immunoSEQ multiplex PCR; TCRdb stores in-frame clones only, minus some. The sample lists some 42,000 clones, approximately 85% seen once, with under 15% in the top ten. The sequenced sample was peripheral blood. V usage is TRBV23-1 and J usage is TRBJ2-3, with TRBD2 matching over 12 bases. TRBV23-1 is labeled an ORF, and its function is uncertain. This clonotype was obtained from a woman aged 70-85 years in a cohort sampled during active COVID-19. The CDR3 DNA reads TGCGCCAGCAGTCAATCCTCCGGACTAGCGGGAATTCGGCCAGATACGCAGTATTTT. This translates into CASSQSSGLAGIRPDTQYF.